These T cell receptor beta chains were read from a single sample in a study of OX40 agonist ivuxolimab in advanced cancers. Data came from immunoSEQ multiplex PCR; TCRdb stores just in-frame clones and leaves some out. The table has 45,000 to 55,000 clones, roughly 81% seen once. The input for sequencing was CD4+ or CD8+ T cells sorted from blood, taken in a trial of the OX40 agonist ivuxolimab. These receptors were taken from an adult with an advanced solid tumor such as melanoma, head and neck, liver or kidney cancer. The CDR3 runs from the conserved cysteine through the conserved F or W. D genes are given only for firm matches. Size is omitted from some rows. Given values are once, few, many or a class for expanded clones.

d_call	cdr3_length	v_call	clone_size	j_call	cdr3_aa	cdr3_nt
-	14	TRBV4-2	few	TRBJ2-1	CASSQDGMYNEQFF	TGTGCCAGCAGCCAAGACGGGATGTATAATGAGCAGTTCTTC
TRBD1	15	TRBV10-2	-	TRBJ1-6	CASSVEGAQNSPLHF	TGCGCCAGCAGTGTGGAGGGGGCGCAGAATTCACCCCTCCACTTT
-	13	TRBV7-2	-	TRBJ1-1	CASSSRRGLEAFF	TGTGCCAGCAGCTCGAGACGGGGACTTGAAGCTTTCTTT
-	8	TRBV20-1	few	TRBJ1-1	CSKEGAFF	TGCAGTAAAGAGGGAGCTTTCTTT
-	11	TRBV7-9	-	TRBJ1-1	CASSSRSEAFF	TGTGCCAGCAGCTCTCGAAGTGAAGCTTTCTTT
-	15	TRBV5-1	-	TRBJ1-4	CASSLQGQVNEKLFF	TGCGCCAGCAGCTTACAGGGTCAGGTTAATGAAAAACTGTTTTTT
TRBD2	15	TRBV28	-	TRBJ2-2	CASTPGLAGTGELFF	TGTGCCAGCACCCCTGGACTAGCGGGGACCGGGGAGCTGTTTTTT
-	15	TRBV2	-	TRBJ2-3	CASSESRLPTDTQYF	TGTGCCAGCAGTGAAAGTAGACTACCCACAGATACGCAGTATTTT
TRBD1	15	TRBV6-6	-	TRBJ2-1	CASRTGTGGYNEQFF	TGTGCCAGCAGAACCGGGACAGGGGGTTACAATGAGCAGTTCTTC
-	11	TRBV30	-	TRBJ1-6	CAWSQNSPLHF	TGTGCCTGGAGTCAGAATTCACCCCTCCACTTT
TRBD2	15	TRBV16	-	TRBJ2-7	CASSQSGAGGYEQYF	TGTGCCAGCAGCCAATCGGGAGCGGGAGGCTACGAGCAGTACTTC
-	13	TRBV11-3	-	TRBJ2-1	CASSLEEGNEQFF	TGTGCCAGCAGCCTCGAAGAGGGGAATGAGCAGTTCTTC
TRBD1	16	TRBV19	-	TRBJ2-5	CASSKTLWDSQETQYF	TGTGCCAGTAGTAAGACCCTTTGGGACAGCCAAGAGACCCAGTACTTC
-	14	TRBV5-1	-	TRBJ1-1	CASSLDSLNTEAFF	TGCGCCAGCAGCTTAGACAGCCTGAACACTGAAGCTTTCTTT
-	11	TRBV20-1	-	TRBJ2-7	CSARGTYEQYF	TGCAGTGCTAGGGGTACCTACGAGCAGTACTTC
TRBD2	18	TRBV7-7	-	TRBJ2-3	CASSLRPSGSRSTDTQYF	TGTGCTAGCAGCTTAAGGCCTAGCGGGAGCCGCAGCACAGATACGCAGTATTTT
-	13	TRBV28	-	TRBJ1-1	CASSLEGGLEAFF	TGTGCCAGCAGTTTAGAGGGCGGGCTTGAAGCTTTCTTT
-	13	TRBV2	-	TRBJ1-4	CASSEWGVGKLFF	TGTGCCAGCAGTGAGTGGGGTGTCGGAAAACTGTTTTTT
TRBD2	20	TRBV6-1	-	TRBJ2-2	CASSDHPPGLAGGSGGELFF	TGTGCCAGCAGTGACCACCCGCCGGGCCTAGCGGGAGGCAGTGGCGGGGAGCTGTTTTTT
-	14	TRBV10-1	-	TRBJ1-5	CASVGGYSNQPQHF	TGCGCCAGCGTGGGGGGGTATAGCAATCAGCCCCAGCATTTT
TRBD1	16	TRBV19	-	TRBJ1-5	CASRFWTGDSNQPQHF	TGTGCCAGTAGATTCTGGACAGGGGATAGCAATCAGCCCCAGCATTTT
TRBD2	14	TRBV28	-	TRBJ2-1	CASSRTSGVGEQFF	TGTGCCAGCAGCCGGACTAGCGGAGTAGGTGAGCAGTTCTTC
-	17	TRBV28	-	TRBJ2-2	CASSPYLGGRNTGELFF	TGTGCCAGCAGTCCTTATCTAGGCGGTAGAAACACCGGGGAGCTGTTTTTT
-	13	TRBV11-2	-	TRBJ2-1	CASSLTVYNEQFF	TGTGCCAGCAGCTTGACAGTCTACAATGAGCAGTTCTTC
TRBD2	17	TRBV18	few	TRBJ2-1	CASSSGLAGGGPHEQFF	TGTGCCAGCTCGTCGGGACTAGCGGGAGGAGGTCCCCATGAGCAGTTCTTC
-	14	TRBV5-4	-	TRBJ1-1	CASRGRGMNTEAFF	TGTGCCAGCAGGGGGCGGGGGATGAACACTGAAGCTTTCTTT
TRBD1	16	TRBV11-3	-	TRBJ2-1	CASSLSQGGPYNEQFF	TGTGCCAGCAGCTTATCACAGGGGGGCCCCTACAATGAGCAGTTCTTC
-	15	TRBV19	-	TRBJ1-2	CASGKVFQANYGYTF	TGTGCCAGTGGGAAAGTTTTCCAAGCTAACTATGGCTACACCTTC
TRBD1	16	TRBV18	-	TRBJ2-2	CASSPRTGPATGELFF	TGTGCCAGCTCACCTAGGACAGGGCCGGCCACCGGGGAGCTGTTTTTT
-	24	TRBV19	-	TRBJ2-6	CASSIVPDPRDRWSGTVGANVLTF	TGTGCCAGTAGTATAGTCCCCGACCCCCGTGACAGGTGGTCAGGCACCGTAGGGGCCAACGTCCTGACTTTC
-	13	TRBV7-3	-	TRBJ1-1	CASSANMNTEAFF	TGTGCCAGCAGCGCTAATATGAACACTGAAGCTTTCTTT
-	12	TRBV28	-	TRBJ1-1	CASRQESTEAFF	TGTGCCAGTCGACAGGAGAGCACTGAAGCTTTCTTT
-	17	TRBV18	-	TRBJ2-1	CASSPPNRESKGNEQFF	TGTGCCAGCTCACCTCCTAATAGGGAAAGTAAAGGGAATGAGCAGTTCTTC
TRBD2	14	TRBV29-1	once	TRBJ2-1	CSVEDRAGGDEQFF	TGCAGCGTTGAAGATCGAGCGGGAGGGGATGAGCAGTTCTTC
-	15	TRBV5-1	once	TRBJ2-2	CASSLAEVNTGELFF	TGCGCCAGCAGCTTGGCGGAGGTTAACACCGGGGAGCTGTTTTTT
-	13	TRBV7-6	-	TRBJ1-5	CASSLAEDQPQHF	TGTGCCAGCAGCTTAGCTGAGGATCAGCCCCAGCATTTT
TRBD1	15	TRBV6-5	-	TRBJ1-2	CATRDRGLLVYGYTF	TGTGCCACCCGGGACAGGGGGCTCTTAGTCTATGGCTACACCTTC
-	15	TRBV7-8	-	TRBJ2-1	CASSSQVSGLNEQFF	TGTGCCAGCAGCTCCCAGGTTAGCGGACTCAATGAGCAGTTCTTC
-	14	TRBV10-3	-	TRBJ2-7	CAISEEFGFYEQYF	TGTGCCATCAGTGAGGAATTTGGGTTCTACGAGCAGTACTTC
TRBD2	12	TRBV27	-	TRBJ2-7	CATGTSLYEQYF	TGTGCCACTGGGACTAGCCTCTACGAGCAGTACTTC